These 7 T cell receptor beta chains came from one sample sequenced in a study of CD8 T cells in ankylosing spondylitis. Study findings and constraints: About 8 highly homologous variants made up a TCR beta motif that seemed to typify ankylosing spondylitis blood.

These TCRs are of unknown antigen specificity. TCRdb processed the 5' RACE reads anew with MiXCR; each CDR3 protein has one entry. The repertoire holds 500,000 to 550,000 distinct CDR3 sequences, with roughly an eighth as singletons. Sequencing was done on a sample of blood, either unsorted or a sorted T cell fraction (not recorded which). The source is a male donor with ankylosing spondylitis.

This clonotype turned up a few times. The chain couples TRBV7-2 to TRBJ2-4; TRBD1 matches at 7 bases. The germline V gene encodes CDR1 SGHTA and CDR2 FQGNSA. The CDR3 runs 16 residues. The V and J ends lost 2 bases and 3 bases, in that order; junction bases with no gene match: 7. CDR3 sequence: CASSLRGPGGKNIQYF. The CDR3 nucleotides are TGTGCCAGCAGCTTAAGGGGGCCAGGTGGCAAAAACATTCAGTACTTC.

In this sample, this clonotype turned up many times. The genes are TRBV10-3 and TRBJ2-4; D is perhaps TRBD1 (5 bases). Germline CDR1 and CDR2: ENHRY and SYGVKD. This CDR3 has 17 amino acids. V gave up 0 bases and J gave up 3 bases, with 15 bases separating them. The CDR3 reads CAISESGQGFGKNIQYF. DNA of the CDR3: TGTGCCATCAGTGAGTCGGGTCAGGGATTTGGCAAAAACATTCAGTACTTC.

This chain links TRBV20-1 with TRBJ1-5, with D perhaps TRBD1 (5 bases). The CDR3 sequence is 14 residues long. The ends were cut back, 5 bases at V and 0 bases at J, with 11 bases in the middle. CDR1 and CDR2 (germline): DFQATT, SNEGSKA (reference sequence). DNA for the CDR3: TGCAGTGCTCCGGACAAGTTTAGCAATCAGCCCCAGCATTTT. Protein: CSAPDKFSNQPQHF.

The chain links TRBV4-1 to TRBJ2-2; D is perhaps TRBD1 or TRBD2 (6 bases each). V lost 4 bases, J lost 2 bases, and 14 bases lay in between. Germline CDR1 reads MGHRA; CDR2 reads YSYEKL. The CDR3 sequence is 16 residues long. CDR3 residues: CASSRWGDTNTGELFF. Here the CDR3 DNA reads TGCGCCAGCAGCCGATGGGGGGACACAAACACCGGGGAGCTGTTTTTT.

The chain carries TRBV9 and TRBJ2-2, with D unresolved. With 0 bases removed from V and 5 bases from J, the gap between germline ends came to 14 bases. CDR3 length equals 16 residues. Germline V lookup: CDR1 SGDLS, CDR2 YYNGEE. In nucleotides, the CDR3 is TGTGCCAGCAGCGTAGCTTCGCCAGATCAAACCGGGGAGCTGTTTTTT. Translation: CASSVASPDQTGELFF.

This clonotype was seen at least ten times. The genes are TRBV7-2 and TRBJ2-1; 15 bases fit TRBD2. Losses at the gene ends were 5 bases for V and 9 bases for J; bases not matched to a gene: 5. In germline, CDR1 is SGHTA, CDR2 FQGNSA. The CDR3 contains 15 residues. The CDR3 nucleotides are TGTGCCAGCAGCCCCGCGGGACTAGCGGGAGGTGAGCAGTTCTTC. Translating it yields CASSPAGLAGGEQFF. The complete variable domain, with remaining parts taken from reference TRBV7-2 and TRBJ2-1, reads GAGVSQSPSNKVTEKGKDVELRCDPISGHTALYWYRQSLGQGLEFLIYFQGNSAPDKSGLPSDRFSAERTGGSVSTLTIQRTQQEDSAVYLCASSPAGLAGGEQFFGPGTRLTVL.

This clonotype showed up just a few times. The chain employs TRBV2 and TRBJ2-2; D remains unclear. In germline, CDR1 is SNHLY, CDR2 FYNNEI. CDR3 length: 14 amino acids. V was cut by 6 bases and J by 5 bases, with 13 bases left in between. The DNA for the CDR3 is TGTGCCAGCAGGGAGCTTAGTGAAACCGGGGAGCTGTTTTTT. Translation gives CASRELSETGELFF.